A single sample is the source of the 19 T cell receptor beta chains below, sequenced in a study of technical replicates of blood from a handful of donors (dated by TCRdb to about 2017). Libraries were constructed by the immunoSEQ multiplex PCR assay. Imported from immuneACCESS, the table was reduced by TCRdb to in-frame sequences with V and J called. These copies leave out some clones; in studies compared against another copy, an unresolved V gene accounts for under half, and the cause of the remainder is not known. The sample yields tens of thousands of clones; roughly 90% were counted once. 4.7% of the sample belongs to the ten largest clones. The specimen was PBMCs. The source of these receptors is a human donor in good health. Some clones in this sample may be carry-over from other donors' samples.

This rearrangement joins TRBV10-3 to TRBJ1-2; perhaps TRBD1 as D (6 bases). Trimming shortened V by 6 bases and J by 4 bases, and 18 bases separated the two germline ends. The CDR3 has 15 residues. Per germline, CDR1 ENHRY and CDR2 SYGVKD. The CDR3 spells CAIRNQDSNSYGYTF. The CDR3 DNA reads TGTGCCATCAGAAACCAGGACAGCAACTCCTATGGCTACACCTTC.

The V call is TRBV5-1, the J call TRBJ1-2, with 10 bases identical to TRBD1. Trimming at V came to 0 bases and at J to 4 bases, leaving 6 bases not matched to a gene. The germline V gene encodes CDR1 SGHRS and CDR2 YFSETQ. The CDR3 covers 16 residues. The CDR3 DNA reads as TGCGCCAGCAGCTTGGGGGACAGGGGAGACCTCTATGGCTACACCTTC. Protein: CASSLGDRGDLYGYTF.

In DNA, the CDR3 is TGTGCCAGTAGTGCCACGACAGGGTTGGGCACTGAAGCTTTCTTT. Translating gives CASSATTGLGTEAFF. This rearrangement joins TRBV19 to TRBJ1-1, with 7 nucleotides matching TRBD1. This CDR3 is built from 15 residues. Germline V lookup: CDR1 LNHDA, CDR2 SQIVND (reference sequence). After removal of 5 bases from V and 4 bases from J, the junction contained 10 bases not matched to a gene.

The V and J genes are TRBV9 and TRBJ2-7; TRBD2 might be the D (5 bases). V dropped 7 bases and J dropped 6 bases, with 14 bases sitting between them. The CDR3 contains 12 residues. Germline-derived CDR1 and CDR2 are SGDLS and YYNGEE. CDR3: CASGETPGEQYF. In DNA, the CDR3 is TGTGCCAGCGGGGAGACTCCCGGCGAGCAGTACTTC.

The chain is built from TRBV23-1 and TRBJ1-1, with D perhaps TRBD1 (6 bases). TRBV23-1 is an open reading frame, and its role is uncertain. CDR3 size: 13 residues. The germline V and J ends were trimmed by 8 bases and 0 bases, with 10 bases remaining between them. The CDR3 nucleotides read TGCGCCAGCTCAGACAGGCTGAACACTGAAGCTTTCTTT. It specifies CASSDRLNTEAFF.

Here the CDR3 reads CASLNGGSSYNSPLHF. The CDR3, as DNA: TGTGCCAGCCTAAATGGAGGCAGCTCCTATAATTCACCCCTCCACTTT. The rearrangement uses TRBV6-6 and TRBJ1-6; D unclear. Germline V CDR1 and CDR2: MNHNY, SVGAGI (reference sequence). The CDR3 has 16 residues. V lost 8 bases, J lost 0 bases, and 14 bases lay in between.

The J gene is TRBJ2-1, the V gene TRBV7-2, with D perhaps matching TRBD2 (5 bases). Germline lookup yields CDR1 SGHTA and CDR2 FQGNSA. The CDR3 sequence is 15 residues long. The V end lost 3 bases, the J end lost 6 bases, and 15 bases lay between the germline ends. The CDR3 DNA reads TGTGCCAGCAGCTTGTTAGCGAGACCCCCCAATGAGCAGTTCTTC. Translating it yields CASSLLARPPNEQFF.

The gene calls are TRBV4-3 and TRBJ2-7; TRBD2 agrees at 8 bases. This CDR3 contains 15 residues. With V trimmed by 4 bases and J by 3 bases, 8 bases remained unmatched. Germline CDR1 is LGHNA and CDR2 is YSLEER. Written as DNA, the CDR3 is TGCGCCAGCAGCCGCGGGCCGGGACTAGACTACGAGCAGTACTTC. Amino acid sequence: CASSRGPGLDYEQYF.

DNA for the CDR3: TGTGCCAGCTCACCACCGGGGACAGGGACTAATTCACCCCTCCACTTT. This codes for CASSPPGTGTNSPLHF. The J gene is TRBJ1-6, the V gene TRBV18; the match to TRBD1 covers 9 bases. From germline, CDR1 is KGHSH and CDR2 LQKENI. V gave up 0 bases and J gave up 6 bases; unmatched junction bases: 3. CDR3 length: 16 amino acids.

The rearrangement uses TRBV30 and TRBJ2-5; 11 bases are a match to TRBD2. Germline V lookup: CDR1 GTSNPN, CDR2 SVGIG (reference sequence). After removal of 5 bases from V and 6 bases from J, the junction contained 8 bases not matched to a gene. There are 14 residues in the CDR3. The CDR3, as DNA: TGTGCCTGGGAAGCCACTAGCGGGAGTCAGACCCAGTACTTC. Amino acids: CAWEATSGSQTQYF.

This clone was seen a few times. The V gene is TRBV19, the J gene TRBJ1-1; D not resolved. V lost 7 bases and J 1 base, leaving 7 bases between the germline ends. In germline, CDR1 is LNHDA, CDR2 SQIVND (reference sequence). The CDR3 length is 12 residues. CDR3 amino acids: CASTPGNTEAFF. CDR3 nucleotide sequence: TGTGCCAGTACGCCAGGGAACACTGAAGCTTTCTTT.

The chain links TRBV10-3 to TRBJ2-1; 8 bases map to TRBD2. CDR1 is ENHRY and CDR2 is SYGVKD in the germline V gene. The CDR3 spans 13 residues. V lost 10 bases, J lost 9 bases, and 11 bases stayed unmatched. CDR3 in amino acids: CATGVGREAEQFF. The DNA for the CDR3 is TGTGCCACCGGGGTCGGGAGGGAGGCTGAGCAGTTCTTC.

This clone is a singleton in its sample. This chain connects TRBV27 to TRBJ2-7; the match to TRBD1 covers 10 bases. The CDR3 covers 17 residues. CDR1 and CDR2 (germline): MNHEY, SMNVEV (reference sequence). Unmatched junction bases numbered 8, after V lost 3 bases and J lost 0 bases. CDR3 protein: CASSFLGQGLGSYEQYF. CDR3 in DNA: TGTGCCAGCAGTTTTCTGGGACAGGGGTTGGGCTCCTACGAGCAGTACTTC.

V is TRBV7-9 and J is TRBJ2-2, with TRBD2 matching 10 bases. Per the germline V gene, CDR1 is SEHNR and CDR2 is FQNEAQ (reference sequence). This CDR3 is built from 13 residues. J lost 7 bases, V lost 9 bases, and 5 bases had no gene match. CDR3 coding DNA: TGTGCCAGTCTAGCGGGGGAAGGCGGGGAGCTGTTTTTT. This encodes CASLAGEGGELFF. The variable domain in full, with the rest retrieved from reference TRBV7-9 and TRBJ2-2, is DTGVSQNPRHKITKRGQNVTFRCDPISEHNRLYWYRQTLGQGPEFLTYFQNEAQLEKSRLLSDRFSAERPKGSFSTLEIQRTEQGDSAMYLCASLAGEGGELFFGEGSRLTVL.

The chain joins TRBV18 to TRBJ1-5; TRBD1 is a possible D gene (5 bases). The V gene lost 2 bases and the J gene lost 3 bases, with 8 bases spanning the gap. Germline assignment: CDR1 KGHSH and CDR2 LQKENI. The CDR3 contains 14 residues. The CDR3 coding sequence is TGTGCCAGCTCACCATGGGGGGACAATCAGCCCCAGCATTTT. As protein: CASSPWGDNQPQHF.

The chain carries TRBV30 and TRBJ1-6, with 8 bases fitting TRBD1. The CDR3 covers 13 residues. Per germline, CDR1 GTSNPN and CDR2 SVGIG (reference sequence). V lost 5 bases, J lost 4 bases, and 1 base stayed unmatched. The CDR3 loop reads CAWGDRYNSPLHF. The CDR3 DNA reads TGTGCCTGGGGGGACAGGTATAATTCACCCCTCCACTTT.

The genes are TRBV6-5 and TRBJ1-6, with 8 positions matching TRBD1. CDR3 size: 16 residues. Germline values: CDR1 MNHEY, CDR2 SVGAGI. The J segment lost 7 bases and the V segment lost 0 bases, leaving 5 bases of the junction unmatched. Written as DNA, the CDR3 is TGTGCCAGCAGTTACTCGGCCGGGACAGGCAATTCACCCCTCCACTTT. Protein: CASSYSAGTGNSPLHF.

This chain connects TRBV13 to TRBJ2-2; the D is unclear. The CDR3 contains 15 residues. Germline CDR1 reads PRHDT; CDR2 reads FYEKMQ (reference sequence). With 5 bases removed from V and 0 bases from J, the gap between germline ends came to 10 bases. In DNA form, the CDR3 reads TGTGCCAGCAGCACAAGCCAGGCGAACACCGGGGAGCTGTTTTTT. It yields the protein CASSTSQANTGELFF.

This rearrangement joins TRBV5-1 to TRBJ2-7; D possibly corresponds to TRBD1 (6 bases). V was trimmed by 0 bases and J by 2 bases, leaving 9 bases between them. The germline CDR1 and CDR2 sequences are SGHRS and YFSETQ. The CDR3 has 14 amino acids. As DNA, the CDR3 is TGCGCCAGCAGCTTGGGGGACAAGACCTACGAGCAGTACTTC. Amino acid sequence: CASSLGDKTYEQYF.